This T cell receptor (beta chain) came from a study of cytomegalovirus exposure and HLA in healthy donors. This clone was observed a few times. Its antigen is still unknown. With 60 Vbeta and 13 Jbeta primers, the PCR was carried out. Some clones are missing from TCRdb's copy, which holds only in-frame ones; the method was immunoSEQ multiplex PCR. Here the sample spans 160,000 or so clones, around 83% being singletons. Points from the study as a whole: As was reported, the classifier diagnosed cytomegalovirus status with high specificity and sensitivity. Common viral pathogens seemed to be connected with several of the most significant clusters, according to a later analysis. Prior analysis indicated that the majority of TCR beta V segments exhibited productivity approximately 87% or approximately 30% of the time.

Sample: PBMCs. The clonotype originates from a woman younger than 30 in good health and CMV-seronegative.

The CDR3 loop reads CSVGTSGLTDTQYF. DNA of the CDR3: TGCAGCGTTGGGACTAGCGGACTCACAGATACGCAGTATTTT. V usage is TRBV29-1 and J usage is TRBJ2-3; the match to TRBD2 covers 10 bases. V trimming: 4 bases; J trimming: 2 bases; junction bases outside the gene matches: 3. The germline V gene encodes CDR1 SQVTM and CDR2 ANQGSEA. The CDR3 sequence is 14 residues long.